The T cell receptor beta chain described here comes from a study of CD4+ T cells in melanoma (dated by TCRdb to 2022 to 2024). Study-level background: Neoantigen-specific CD4+ T cells in human melanoma were investigated in the study.

Taking its sample share into account, this clone is medium-sized (0.01 to 0.1%). Its target antigen remains unknown. Base qualities are not at hand, and no much larger clone is one base apart. The receptor library was made with the immunoSEQ multiplex PCR assay. TCRdb holds this immuneACCESS table with in-frame rearrangements only. Some clones are missing; in checked studies, unresolved V genes explain under half, and the rest has no known cause. Recorded for this sample are roughly 16,000 clones; about 72% of them occurred a single time. The top ten hold approximately 12% of the sample. The germline V gene (reference sequence) supplies CDR1 MNHNY and CDR2 SVGAGI. The V end gives up 10 bases and the J end 7 bases, leaving 7 bases in the junction not matched to a gene. Measured from the cysteine to the phenylalanine, the CDR3 is 13 residues long. Only CDR3 DNA remains: 39 bases, in frame from the first base.

The study at large found these results: Neoantigen-specific CD4+ T cells were reported to be correlated with the function of CD8+ T cells, macrophages and B cells. Neoantigen-specific CD4+ T cells in melanoma were reported to show diverse differentiation states.

Patients with melanoma were used as donors. Specimen: cells from a culture (not recorded whether cultured in vitro). Recombination linked TRBV6-6 to TRBJ1-6, and TRBD1 matches 7 of the central bases. The receptor's source is a human donor with melanoma. CDR3 reads: CATKTGTNSPLHF. The nucleotide sequence is given as TGTGCCACCAAGACAGGGACCAATTCACCCCTCCACTTT.